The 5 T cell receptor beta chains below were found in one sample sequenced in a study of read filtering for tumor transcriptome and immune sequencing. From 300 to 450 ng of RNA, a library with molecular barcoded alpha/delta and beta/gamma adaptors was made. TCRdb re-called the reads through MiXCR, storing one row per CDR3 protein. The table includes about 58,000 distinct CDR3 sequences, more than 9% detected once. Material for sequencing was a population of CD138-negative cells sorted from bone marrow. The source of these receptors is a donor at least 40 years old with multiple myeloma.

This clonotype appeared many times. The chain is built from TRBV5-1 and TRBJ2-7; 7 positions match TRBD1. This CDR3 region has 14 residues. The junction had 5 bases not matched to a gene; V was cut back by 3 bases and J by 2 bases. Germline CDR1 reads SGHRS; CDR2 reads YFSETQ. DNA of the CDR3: TGCGCCAGCAGCTCGGGACAGCCCCCCTACGAGCAGTACTTC. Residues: CASSSGQPPYEQYF.

CDR3 residues: CASKSTGLAGGLHTGELFF. The CDR3 DNA follows: TGTGCCAGCAAATCTACCGGACTAGCGGGGGGGCTTCACACCGGGGAGCTGTTTTTT. This rearrangement joins TRBV5-4 to TRBJ2-2, with TRBD2 matching over 15 bases. The CDR3 totals 19 residues. The germline CDR1 and CDR2 sequences are SGHNT and YYREEE (reference sequence). The J segment lost 3 bases and the V segment lost 6 bases, leaving 12 bases of the junction unmatched.

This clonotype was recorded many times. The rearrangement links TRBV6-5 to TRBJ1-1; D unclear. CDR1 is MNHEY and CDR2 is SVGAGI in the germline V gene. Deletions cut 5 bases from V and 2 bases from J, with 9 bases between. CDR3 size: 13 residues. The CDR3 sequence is CASSTYTNTEAFF. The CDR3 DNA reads TGTGCCAGCAGTACGTACACTAACACTGAAGCTTTCTTT.

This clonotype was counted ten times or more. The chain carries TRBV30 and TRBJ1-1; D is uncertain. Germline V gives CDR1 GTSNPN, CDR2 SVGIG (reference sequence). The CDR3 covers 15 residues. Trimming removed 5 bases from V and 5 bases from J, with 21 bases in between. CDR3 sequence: CAWDLGGRRTTEAFF. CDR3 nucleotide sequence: TGTGCCTGGGATTTGGGAGGCAGGAGAACGACTGAAGCTTTCTTT.

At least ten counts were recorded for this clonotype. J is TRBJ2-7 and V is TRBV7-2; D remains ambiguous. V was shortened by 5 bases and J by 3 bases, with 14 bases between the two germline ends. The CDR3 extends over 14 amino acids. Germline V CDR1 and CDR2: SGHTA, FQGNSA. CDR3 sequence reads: CASSLPLGRYEQYF. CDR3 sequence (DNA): TGTGCCAGCAGCCTCCCCCTAGGACGCTACGAGCAGTACTTC.